One and the same sample provided the 31 T cell receptor beta chains below, sequenced in a study of graft-versus-host responses after intestinal transplantation. The antigens for these receptors are not known. The protocol was immunoSEQ multiplex PCR, while the TCRdb copy is restricted to in-frame clones and leaves out a portion. The sample records about 96,000 clones, roughly 90% being singletons. The source was unstimulated CD4+ T cells sorted from spleen or lymph node cells, collected before intestinal transplant. Receptors originate from a human donor who received an intestinal transplant.

This clone came up a few times. The genes are TRBV6-5 and TRBJ1-1, with D unclear. The CDR3 loop spans 15 amino acids. Trimming left V 0 bases short and J 5 bases short, with 13 bases between. Germline V gene lookup returns CDR1 MNHEY and CDR2 SVGAGI. The chain's CDR3 is CASSYSARLETEAFF. The CDR3 DNA follows: TGTGCCAGCAGTTACTCTGCCCGCTTGGAGACTGAAGCTTTCTTT.

This chain uses TRBV5-6 with TRBJ2-4, with TRBD2 matching over 9 bases. Germline CDR1 reads SGHDT; CDR2 reads YYEEEE. The CDR3 runs 16 residues. The V gene end was trimmed by 3 bases and the J gene end by 6 bases; junction bases not matched to a gene: 10. The CDR3 DNA is TGTGCCAGCAGCTACCTGACTAGCGGACGGAGAAACATTCAGTACTTC. It encodes CASSYLTSGRRNIQYF.

The chain couples TRBV18 to TRBJ1-2; D possibly corresponds to TRBD1 (5 bases). Per germline, CDR1 KGHSH and CDR2 LQKENI. Trimming took 1 base from V and 8 from J, leaving 17 bases between them. The CDR3 is 15 residues long. The CDR3 bases are TGTGCCAGCTCACCACTAGGCAGGGCTCAAGGAGGCTACACCTTC. This sequence encodes CASSPLGRAQGGYTF.

The rearrangement links TRBV27 to TRBJ1-6; D is ambiguous. Deletions cut 1 base from V and 0 bases from J, with 10 bases between. This CDR3 comprises 17 residues. Per germline, CDR1 MNHEY and CDR2 SMNVEV (reference sequence). In DNA form, the CDR3 reads TGTGCCAGCAGTTTATTTGTCTCGAGCTCCTATAATTCACCCCTCCACTTT. Translating gives CASSLFVSSSYNSPLHF.

The chain has TRBV18 and TRBJ1-1; the D gene is possibly TRBD1 (5 bases). This CDR3 is built from 15 residues. The germline V gene has CDR1 KGHSH and CDR2 LQKENI. Trimming took off 6 bases at V and 1 base at J, with 15 bases between the two ends. CDR3 DNA sequence: TGTGCCAGCTCGCCCCAAGGGGTGAGGAACACTGAAGCTTTCTTT. It is translated as CASSPQGVRNTEAFF.

This clone was picked up a small number of times. The chain is built from TRBV6-5 and TRBJ1-4; no clear D. The CDR3 runs to 12 residues. V was clipped by 6 bases and J by 11 bases, with 13 bases between them. Germline-derived CDR1 and CDR2 are MNHEY and SVGAGI. CDR3 in DNA: TGTGCCAGCAGCCGGGCGGGGAGGAAACTGTTTTTT. Translating gives CASSRAGRKLFF.

The chain couples TRBV5-1 to TRBJ1-5; 11 bases are shared with TRBD1. V dropped 0 bases and J dropped 5; count of bases not matched to a gene: 4. Germline loops: CDR1 SGHRS, CDR2 YFSETQ. The CDR3 covers 16 residues. The DNA of the CDR3 is TGCGCCAGCAGCTTGGGGACAGGGGGCTCCTATCAGCCCCAGCATTTT. Its translation is CASSLGTGGSYQPQHF.

In the case of this clone: This sample includes further DNA sequences coding for the same CDR3. The rearrangement links TRBV7-9 to TRBJ1-5; D not resolved. Trimming took 1 base from V and 4 from J, leaving 8 bases between them. Germline V gives CDR1 SEHNR, CDR2 FQNEAQ (reference sequence). CDR3 length: 14 residues. The CDR3 sequence: CASSLVGGNQPQHF. The CDR3 DNA follows: TGTGCCAGCAGCTTAGTGGGAGGTAATCAGCCCCAGCATTTT.

The rearrangement joins TRBV5-6 to TRBJ1-1; perhaps TRBD1 as D (5 bases). The CDR3 has 14 amino acids. Germline values: CDR1 SGHDT, CDR2 YYEEEE. Trimming stripped 2 bases from V and 0 bases from J, with 8 bases between. The CDR3 DNA is TGTGCCAGCAGCTTAAGACAGTTGAACACTGAAGCTTTCTTT. Translation gives CASSLRQLNTEAFF.

V gene TRBV11-2 combines with J gene TRBJ2-3; a possible D gene is TRBD2 (6 bases). The CDR3 totals 14 residues. Germline V lookup: CDR1 SGHAT, CDR2 FQNNGV. V was cut by 5 bases and J by 0 bases, with 9 bases left in between. The CDR3 DNA is TGTGCCAGCAGCGAGGGACTGAGCACAGATACGCAGTATTTT. It encodes CASSEGLSTDTQYF.

CDR3 sequence: CATSRTAGGPNEQFF. The CDR3, as DNA: TGTGCCACCAGCAGGACAGCGGGGGGGCCCAATGAGCAGTTCTTC. The genes are TRBV15 and TRBJ2-1, with 10 bases matching TRBD2. There are 15 residues in the CDR3. Germline values: CDR1 LNHNV, CDR2 YYDKDF (reference sequence). Losses at the gene ends were 3 bases for V and 6 bases for J; bases not matched to a gene: 5.

This chain uses TRBV6-1 with TRBJ2-2, with D possibly matching TRBD1 (6 bases). Germline values: CDR1 MNHNS, CDR2 SASEGT. With 11 bases removed from V and 0 bases from J, the gap between germline ends came to 13 bases. The CDR3 has 14 amino acids. The CDR3 sequence is CASRWTANTGELFF. The CDR3 DNA reads TGTGCCTCACGGTGGACAGCGAACACCGGGGAGCTGTTTTTT.

The V gene is TRBV30, the J gene TRBJ2-3; 7 nucleotides align to TRBD2. The V gene's germline CDR1 is GTSNPN and CDR2 SVGIG (reference sequence). V shed 0 bases, J shed 13 bases, and the junction held 7 bases outside the gene matches. This CDR3 has 12 amino acids. The CDR3 DNA reads TGTGCCTGGAGTGTGGGCCAGGGAGGGAAGTATTTT. Its translation: CAWSVGQGGKYF.

The chain has TRBV2 and TRBJ1-2; the D is unclear. Germline V gives CDR1 SNHLY, CDR2 FYNNEI. CDR3 length: 13 residues. Trimming left V 4 bases short and J 4 bases short, with 10 bases between. CDR3 in DNA: TGTGCCAGCAGTGCTCCGGGTGCCTATGGCTACACCTTC. Residues: CASSAPGAYGYTF.

The rearrangement links TRBV19 to TRBJ1-6; D gene ambiguous. The V gene lost 7 bases and the J gene lost 4 bases, with 14 bases spanning the gap. This CDR3 comprises 15 residues. Germline lookup yields CDR1 LNHDA and CDR2 SQIVND (reference sequence). The CDR3 region is CASTPEGGYNSPLHF. CDR3 coding DNA: TGTGCCAGTACCCCAGAGGGAGGTTATAATTCACCCCTCCACTTT.

This chain joins TRBV7-3 and TRBJ1-1; 9 positions agree with TRBD1. The germline CDR1 and CDR2 sequences are SGHTA and FQGTGA. The CDR3 totals 17 residues. V was pared by 5 bases and J by 1 base, with 11 bases of the junction left unmatched. CDR3 loop: CASSRTGTGWENTEAFF. CDR3 bases: TGTGCCAGCAGCCGTACCGGGACAGGGTGGGAGAACACTGAAGCTTTCTTT.

The chain employs TRBV5-6 and TRBJ2-7, with D possibly matching TRBD1 (5 bases). The V gene lost 1 base and the J gene lost 2 bases, with 7 bases spanning the gap. The CDR3 has 13 residues. Per germline, CDR1 SGHDT and CDR2 YYEEEE. CDR3 amino acids: CASSLSGPYEQYF. CDR3 DNA: TGTGCCAGCAGCTTGTCAGGGCCCTACGAGCAGTACTTC.

V is TRBV13 and J is TRBJ1-2, with D possibly TRBD1 on 5 matching bases. The V and J ends lost 3 bases and 4 bases respectively, with 12 bases between them. Germline V gene data show CDR1 as PRHDT and CDR2 as FYEKMQ (reference sequence). This CDR3 has 14 residues. In DNA, the CDR3 is TGTGCCAGCAGCTTCGGGGGGTCCGGCTATGGCTACACCTTC. It encodes CASSFGGSGYGYTF.

This CDR3 reads CAISELRVGYTF. The CDR3 region has the DNA TGTGCCATCAGTGAGCTCCGGGTAGGCTACACCTTC. The chain uses TRBV10-3 and TRBJ1-2; unclear D gene. The CDR3 runs 12 residues. Trimming shortened V by 2 bases and J by 8 bases, and 9 bases separated the two germline ends. Germline V gene sequence: CDR1 ENHRY, CDR2 SYGVKD.

This sequence joins TRBV30 and TRBJ1-1, with D unresolved. The CDR3 totals 14 residues. V lost 4 bases and J 4 bases, leaving 16 bases between the germline ends. Germline CDR1 and CDR2: GTSNPN and SVGIG (reference sequence). CDR3 protein: CAWTREGRVTEAFF. The CDR3 DNA sequence: TGTGCCTGGACCCGGGAAGGGCGTGTCACTGAAGCTTTCTTT.

The V gene is TRBV7-2, the J gene TRBJ1-2; 8 nucleotides match TRBD1. CDR1 is SGHTA, CDR2 FQGNSA, per germline. Trimming removed 1 base from V and 7 bases from J; junction bases left unmatched: 11. The CDR3 is 16 residues long. CDR3 bases: TGTGCCAGCAGCTTAGGGCTTGCAGGGGGCGCCTCTGGCTACACCTTC. Its translation is CASSLGLAGGASGYTF. The full variable domain, its missing parts supplied by reference TRBV7-2 and TRBJ1-2, is GAGVSQSPSNKVTEKGKDVELRCDPISGHTALYWYRQSLGQGLEFLIYFQGNSAPDKSGLPSDRFSAERTGGSVSTLTIQRTQQEDSAVYLCASSLGLAGGASGYTFGSGTRLTVV.

V gene TRBV9 combines with J gene TRBJ1-2; 10 bases line up with TRBD1. Germline V lookup: CDR1 SGDLS, CDR2 YYNGEE. J gave up 5 bases and V 4 bases, and 17 bases lay outside the gene matches. This CDR3 region has 18 residues. The CDR3 here is CASSSRGTGVRGRYGYTF. CDR3 DNA: TGTGCCAGCAGCTCCCGAGGGACAGGGGTCCGAGGAAGATATGGCTACACCTTC.

The genes are TRBV18 and TRBJ2-5, with 7 positions matching TRBD1. Germline CDR1 KGHSH, CDR2 LQKENI. This CDR3 spans 15 amino acids. J gave up 5 bases and V 4 bases, and 10 bases lay outside the gene matches. CDR3 nucleotide sequence: TGTGCCAGCTCACGCGCCGGACAGGTATTCGAGACCCAGTACTTC. Its protein product is CASSRAGQVFETQYF. Full variable domain (outside the CDR3, taken from reference TRBV18 and TRBJ2-5): NAGVMQNPRHLVRRRGQEARLRCSPMKGHSHVYWYRQLPEEGLKFMVYLQKENIIDESGMPKERFSAEFPKEGPSILRIQQVVRGDSAAYFCASSRAGQVFETQYFGPGTRLLVL.

This chain uses TRBV7-2 with TRBJ2-5; 11 nucleotides match TRBD1. CDR3 length: 14 residues. Trimming at V came to 4 bases and at J to 2 bases, leaving 0 bases not matched to a gene. In germline, CDR1 is SGHTA, CDR2 FQGNSA. The CDR3 DNA reads TGTGCCAGCAGCTGGGACAGGGGGCAAGAGACCCAGTACTTC. It is translated as CASSWDRGQETQYF. Using reference TRBV7-2 and TRBJ2-5 for the parts outside the CDR3, the full variable domain is GAGVSQSPSNKVTEKGKDVELRCDPISGHTALYWYRQSLGQGLEFLIYFQGNSAPDKSGLPSDRFSAERTGGSVSTLTIQRTQQEDSAVYLCASSWDRGQETQYFGPGTRLLVL.

The rearrangement joins TRBV5-5 to TRBJ1-5; 8 bases fit TRBD1. The CDR3 sequence is 16 residues long. Unmatched junction bases numbered 10, after V lost 2 bases and J lost 6 bases. The germline CDR1 and CDR2 sequences are SGHKS and YYEKEE (reference sequence). CDR3: CASSFAGAGGVQPQHF. CDR3 sequence (DNA): TGTGCCAGCAGCTTCGCGGGGGCAGGGGGCGTTCAGCCCCAGCATTTT. Full variable domain (outside the CDR3, taken from reference TRBV5-5 and TRBJ1-5): DAGVTQSPTHLIKTRGQQVTLRCSPISGHKSVSWYQQVLGQGPQFIFQYYEKEERGRGNFPDRFSARQFPNYSSELNVNALLLGDSALYLCASSFAGAGGVQPQHFGDGTRLSIL.

The CDR3 DNA reads TGTGCCTGGAGGGGGTTCCGGGGTAGGAACACTGAAGCTTTCTTT. Protein: CAWRGFRGRNTEAFF. V gene TRBV30 combines with J gene TRBJ1-1; D remains ambiguous. The CDR3 sequence is 15 residues long. Trimming cost V 3 bases and J 1 base, with 15 bases left between them. Germline V CDR1 and CDR2: GTSNPN, SVGIG (reference sequence).

V and J are TRBV6-4 and TRBJ1-2; tentative D call: TRBD1 (5 bases). CDR3 length: 12 residues. V lost 8 bases and J lost 6, with 13 bases in between. Germline lookup yields CDR1 MRHNA and CDR2 SNTAGT. The CDR3 nucleotides read TGTGCCAGCTTGGTACAGGTGAATGGCTACACCTTC. This codes for CASLVQVNGYTF.

Of note for this clone: Other DNA sequences in the sample encode the same CDR3. This chain joins TRBV6-5 and TRBJ1-2; D is undetermined. The CDR3 is made up of 14 amino acids. Between the trimmed V and J ends, which lost 0 bases and 2 bases, there was a span of 7 bases. Looked up from germline, CDR1 is MNHEY and CDR2 is SVGAGI. The CDR3 DNA is TGTGCCAGCAGTTACTCGACGGGAAACTATGGCTACACCTTC. As protein: CASSYSTGNYGYTF.

With regard to this clone: Other DNA sequences in the sample encode the same CDR3. V is TRBV2 and J is TRBJ1-3; TRBD1 agrees at 7 bases. The ends lost 4 bases at V and 0 bases at J; junction bases unmatched: 9. The CDR3 length is 17 residues. CDR1 and CDR2 (germline): SNHLY, FYNNEI. This CDR3 is CASSVRRGQNSGNTIYF. The CDR3 bases are TGTGCCAGCAGTGTGAGGAGGGGGCAGAACTCTGGAAACACCATATATTTT.

The chain couples TRBV27 to TRBJ2-1; 11 positions agree with TRBD2. The germline gives CDR1 MNHEY, CDR2 SMNVEV (reference sequence). Germline trimming cut 6 bases from V and 6 bases from J; bases unmatched to any gene: 7. This CDR3 spans 15 amino acids. DNA for the CDR3: TGTGCCAGCAGCCGCGGGACTAGCGGATCCAATGAGCAGTTCTTC. Its translation is CASSRGTSGSNEQFF.

This chain joins TRBV10-3 and TRBJ1-2, with D perhaps TRBD1 (5 bases). Germline V CDR1 and CDR2: ENHRY, SYGVKD. This CDR3 region has 12 residues. Trimming left V 2 bases short and J 5 bases short, with 6 bases between. The CDR3 sequence: CAISETGYGYTF. The CDR3 DNA is TGTGCCATCAGTGAGACAGGTTATGGCTACACCTTC.